The TCR beta chain described here comes from a study of cytomegalovirus exposure and HLA in healthy donors (TCRdb year 2017). Study-wide context: In an earlier analysis of about 560 of the donors, 250 to 350 Gb of sequence data and some 100 million unique TCR beta sequences from about 190 million T cells were reported. In a later genetic analysis, genome-wide SNP genotypes for about 55% of the roughly 700 donors were used, and that subset was treated as a discovery cohort. In addition to the first cohort of approximately 670 subjects, a separate validation cohort of 120 different subjects was used. Alongside the repertoire data, information on donor age, sex, ethnicity and CMV serostatus was compiled. Among 398 genotyped donors of the cohort, an average of around 240,000 unique TCR beta nucleotide sequences were sequenced per donor, about a sixth of them non-productive. An early release covering roughly 600 HLA-typed donors comprised 250 to 350 gigabases of sequencing data and tens of millions of unique TCR sequences. The T cell repertoires of 666 subjects were profiled by immunosequencing and related to cytomegalovirus serostatus. A later analysis re-examined previously published TCR beta repertoires from roughly 650 donors and added high-resolution HLA genotyping to investigate patterns of TCR occurrence. The aim of the study was to test whether cataloging public T cell receptors could identify signatures of past pathogen exposure. Typing coverage differed by locus: A, B, C, DRB1 and DQB1 were typed in roughly 629-640 donors, DQA1 in about 500, DPA1 in approximately 600, and DPB1 in around 440. HLA typing covered class I and class II loci at four-digit resolution. A handful of DR-DQ haplotypes were handled as single units for association and clustering because linkage in the cohort was strong. Rather than using new phenotypic data, the later analysis identified candidate immune exposures from TCR beta sequences and from how often those sequences occurred across donors. An earlier analysis of 587 of the donors used high-throughput TCR beta sequencing to judge whether each TCR beta V gene segment behaved as functional or pseudogenic. Every repertoire in the discovery cohort had been generated on one and the same sequencing platform. Among the approximately 430 genotyped donors, around 81% belonged to the genetic ancestry cluster associated with self-reported Caucasian donors. To predict cytomegalovirus infection status, the study combined high-throughput TCR immunosequencing, statistical association of individual TCRs with disease status, and machine learning. The paper as a whole reports these results and caveats: In the study, some 160 TCR beta chains were listed as associated with cytomegalovirus. The authors suggested that the approach could potentially be generalized to other disease states and immunological phenotypes. In this cohort, only TCR beta chains were sequenced, and detectable features were limited by the absence of alpha or paired-chain data. In a later analysis, HLA-associated TCR beta chains showed more clonal expansion and lower generation probabilities than non-associated chains that were equally common. An association between a missense DCLRE1C variant and V-gene and J-gene trimming of TCR beta chains was found in a later genetic analysis and replicated in an independent cohort. Roughly uniform sequencing depth across donors was assumed in presence/absence analyses, although this assumption may not hold. A further reported finding was that TCR beta sequences accurately predicted the HLA-A and HLA-B alleles for most subjects in the first cohort. HLA typing was unavailable for some donors at each locus, so association tests used only the typed subset. Several of the top co-occurrence clusters appeared to be linked to parvovirus B19, influenza, CMV and Epstein-Barr virus, according to a later analysis. Three of the identified cytomegalovirus-associated TCR beta chains were confirmed in vitro to be specific for cytomegalovirus antigens. In both the original and validation cohorts, the classifier was reported to diagnose cytomegalovirus status with high specificity and sensitivity. While some public TCRs were present in many individuals, most TCR sequences turned up only very rarely across donors. Because counts were too low, 15 to 20 rarely observed V segments, including chromosome 9 orphons, were excluded from the earlier analysis of 587 of the donors. Most CMV-associated TCR beta chains appeared to be HLA-restricted in a later analysis, and the HLA associations seemed to be driven largely by CMV exposure. A cluster of highly shared sequence variants was judged likely to be a technical artifact of the sequencing pipeline. Specific HLA alleles were associated with roughly 16,000 TCR beta sequences at a false discovery rate of 0.05 in a later analysis. Correlated functional status among segregating V segments might reflect linkage disequilibrium, but an unknown experimental factor could not be ruled out. An earlier analysis of several hundred of the donors showed that most TCR beta V segments appeared in productive rearrangements either about 87% or about 30% of the time, which broadly matched IMGT annotations. When HLA alleles, especially DR and DQ, strongly co-occurred, attributing TCR associations to individual alleles was difficult. In a later analysis, TCR association rates were found to vary across HLA loci, with the most associated TCRs seen for DRB1 alleles and the fewest for HLA-C alleles. Compared with the roughly 700-donor mean, donors in an Asian-associated ancestry cluster had fewer N-insertions in productive TCRs, according to a later genetic analysis. The 87-base-pair reads could not distinguish some IMGT-functional V segments, including TRBV6-2 and TRBV6-3, so those segments were excluded. For the cohort, immune exposure information was limited to CMV serostatus.

The germline V gene provides CDR1 SGHRS and CDR2 YFSETQ. Trimming costs V 5 bases and J 1 base, and their ends lie 9 bases apart. From its cysteine to its phenylalanine, the CDR3 spans 13 amino acids. The entry retains the CDR3 DNA only, 39 bases that are in frame from base 1. Preparation of the library involved the immunoSEQ multiplex PCR assay. For the multiplex PCR, a mixture combining 60 forward primers for TCR Vbeta segments and 13 reverse primers for TCR Jbeta segments was used. Amplification of the CDR3 region of rearranged TCR beta genes was performed with a multiplex PCR assay on genomic DNA. Amplified TCR beta libraries were sequenced as 87-base-pair reads on the Illumina HiSeq System. Regarding the original processing steps: Across the 640 or so repertoires, a later analysis counted approximately 83 million unique TCR beta chains, approximately 10 million of which were shared by at least two donors. Raw reads were error-corrected and collapsed into unique sequences with a nearest-neighbor algorithm that merged closely related sequences to remove PCR and sequencing errors. CDR3 sequences were aligned to IMGT reference sequences to assign V, D and J gene segments. For a sequence to be retained, a match of at least six nucleotides was required to both a V gene segment and a J gene segment. A rearrangement counted as productive if the CDR3 had no stop codons and remained in frame with V and J, and every other rearrangement counted as non-productive. CDR3 was defined according to IMGT convention as the region running from the second conserved V-encoded cysteine to the conserved J-encoded phenylalanine. The earlier analysis of around 640 of the donors excluded sequences that lacked an unambiguous match to a single V gene segment. An earlier analysis of over 450 of the donors classified V segments as functional when productive rearrangements were above 56.7% and as segregating when the standard deviation between donors was above 5%. A statistical classification framework was developed to diagnose cytomegalovirus status using the catalog of TCR beta chain sequences. In a later analysis, TCR nucleotide sequences were compared against IMGT/GENE-DB human TR gene sequences so that V and J genes could be assigned. The TCRdist pipeline was used in a later analysis to assign CDR3 sequences and most-parsimonious VDJ recombination scenarios. In a later analysis, each TCR beta chain was defined by its CDR3 amino acid sequence together with its V-gene family, and reads lacking a unique V-gene family were excluded. In a later analysis, 450 to 600 highly shared, low-generation-probability nucleotide sequences were removed to address suspected cross-contamination and a sequencing artifact. For each public chain, a later analysis derived a clonal expansion index from normalized ranks of inferred template counts within each repertoire. Generation probabilities in a later analysis came from a VDJ recombination model fitted to out-of-frame rearrangements, and those results were checked against IGoR. A later analysis scored TCR-TCR, TCR-HLA and TCR-CMV co-occurrence with hypergeometric tests, applying a repertoire-size bias correction to TCR pairs. To estimate false discovery rates, a later analysis permuted the HLA or CMV assignments 20 times. In a later analysis, co-occurring TCRs were grouped using DBSCAN, with TCRdist sequence similarity added in when clustering inside HLA-allele-positive subsets. Repertoires with fewer than 30,000 or more than 120,000 public chains, plus five repertoires with anomalous nucleotide sharing, were excluded from co-occurrence clustering. This immuneACCESS table, as held by TCRdb, lists in-frame sequences with V and J called but not all clones. Of the missing ones, under half trace to an unresolved V gene in checked studies; the others have no known cause. V, J and clone size were drawn from that table, and D and trimming were deduced from the DNA. The sample includes 120,000 to 150,000 clones, with about 75% observed a single time. The ten largest clonotypes hold less than 2% of the sample.

A remark on this clone: Its antigen is currently not known. No base quality values were provided; no much bigger clone lies one nucleotide off.

The cohort was made up of roughly 670 healthy bone marrow donors. At the time of sampling, every cohort member was nominally healthy, though immune exposures that went unrecorded were likely present. The donor tested CMV seronegative, placing the donor among the 350 or so seronegative members of the cohort. Every donor gave a peripheral blood sample, and the peripheral blood mononuclear cells from that sample were used for TCR beta sequencing. Genomic DNA was extracted from the blood cell samples with the Qiagen DNeasy Blood Extraction Kit. Recombination joined TRBV5-1 with TRBJ1-1; no D gene is confidently identified. Sequencing was carried out using PBMCs. This TCR came from a woman aged 25 to 45 in good health and CMV-seronegative. In nucleotide form, the sequence is TGCGCCAGCAGGCGGCAGTCGAACACTGAAGCTTTCTTT. This encodes CASRRQSNTEAFF.